This TCR beta chain was found in a study of read filtering for tumor transcriptome and immune sequencing. Study-level findings and limits: Without single-read clonotypes, shared clonotype proportions correlated more between IR-seq and RNA-seq.

With respect to this clonotype: Antigen: not known. Since the CDR3 does not end with the conserved phenylalanine or tryptophan, this likely comes from a read error.

This CDR3 contains 13 residues. Germline values: CDR1 MNHEY, CDR2 SVGEGT. Trimming cost V 2 bases and J 5 bases, with 10 bases left between them. From around 440 ng of RNA, a library with molecular barcoded alpha/delta and beta/gamma adaptors was made. TCRdb independently ran MiXCR on the reads; one entry per CDR3 protein. The sample has over 40,000 distinct CDR3 sequences, 12% seen once; the top ten hold about 14%. J is TRBJ2-7 and V is TRBV6-2 or TRBV6-3; D may match TRBD1 or TRBD2 (5 bases each). This receptor was obtained from a donor aged 40 or older with multiple myeloma. Sequencing was performed on a population of CD138-negative cells sorted from bone marrow. CDR3 sequence: CASSYRGPDEQYI. The CDR3 nucleotides are TGTGCCAGCAGTTACCGGGGACCCGACGAGCAGTACATC.